This T cell receptor (beta chain) is from a study of T cell responses to AZD1222 COVID-19 vaccine. Study results and limitations: Sampling that yielded the repertoires occurred only after the peak T cell response. Donors, mostly white British, included more females; clonal diversity was possibly underestimated. Regions 160-218 and 743-854 dominated among vaccine-associated CD4 TCRs spanning spike.

Germline V gene lookup returns CDR1 MRHNA and CDR2 SNTAGT. J lost 7 bases, V lost 6 bases, and 10 bases had no gene match. This CDR3 contains 15 residues. TCRdb's table, derived via immunoSEQ multiplex PCR, lists solely in-frame clones and lacks some. Of 95,000 to 100,000 clones listed, about 90% are singletons. Comment on this clone: What it recognizes is unknown.

Material: peripheral blood, obtained on day 0 of AZD1222 vaccination. The sequence was collected from an adult in good health. The V call is TRBV6-4, the J call TRBJ2-1; 9 bases are shared with TRBD1. Here the CDR3 reads CASRSSGTGLNEQFF. Written as DNA, the CDR3 is TGTGCCAGCAGAAGTTCTGGGACAGGGTTAAATGAGCAGTTCTTC.